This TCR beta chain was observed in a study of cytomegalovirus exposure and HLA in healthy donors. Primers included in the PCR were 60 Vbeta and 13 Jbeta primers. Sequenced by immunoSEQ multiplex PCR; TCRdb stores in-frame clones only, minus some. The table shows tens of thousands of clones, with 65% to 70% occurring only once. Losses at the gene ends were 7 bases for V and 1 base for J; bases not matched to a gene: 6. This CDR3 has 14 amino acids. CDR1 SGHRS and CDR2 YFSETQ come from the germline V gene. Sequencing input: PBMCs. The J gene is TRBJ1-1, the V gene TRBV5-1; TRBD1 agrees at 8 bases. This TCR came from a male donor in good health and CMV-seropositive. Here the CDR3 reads CASGSGGWNTEAFF. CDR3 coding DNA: TGCGCCAGCGGCTCAGGGGGCTGGAACACTGAAGCTTTCTTT.